These 5 T cell receptor beta chains share one sample of origin, sequenced in a study of early T cells in non-severe SARS-CoV-2 infection. TCRdb re-called the 5' RACE reads with MiXCR, one entry per CDR3 protein. The sample lists over 30,000 distinct CDR3 sequences, about 7% seen once, with 10% to 15% in the top ten. This sample comprised whole blood, obtained at baseline. The receptor set was obtained from an adult who was a healthcare worker with PCR-confirmed SARS-CoV-2 infection or an uninfected control (not recorded which).

This clonotype occurred many times. The chain joins TRBV7-2 to TRBJ2-5, with 10 nucleotides matching TRBD2. Trimming at V came to 1 base and at J to 1 base, leaving 6 bases not matched to a gene. This CDR3 has 17 amino acids. Looked up from germline, CDR1 is SGHTA and CDR2 is FQGNSA. The CDR3: CASSLDPAGGVQETQYF. For the CDR3, the DNA is TGTGCCAGCAGCTTAGATCCAGCGGGAGGGGTCCAAGAGACCCAGTACTTC.

Points on this clonotype: A read error is possible here, since a much larger clone lies one base away. The chain is built from TRBV7-6 and TRBJ1-3; D might be TRBD1 (6 bases). Germline values: CDR1 SGHVS, CDR2 FNYEAQ. This CDR3 has 13 amino acids. CDR3 in DNA: TGTGCCGGCAGCTTCGGACAGCGAAACACCATATATTTT. It is translated as CAGSFGQRNTIYF.

As concerns this clonotype: An end of the junction differs from the germline gene, which may be a read error. The chain links TRBV7-8 to TRBJ2-3, with a tentative D call TRBD1 (6 bases). The CDR3 sequence is 14 residues long. In germline, CDR1 is SGHVS, CDR2 FQNEAQ. Written as DNA, the CDR3 is TGTGCCACCAGCTTAATGGGGGCACCAGATACGCAGTATTTT. Translating gives CATSLMGAPDTQYF.

With respect to this clonotype: One end of the junction varies from germline; a read error may be responsible. V is TRBV11-2 and J is TRBJ2-1; 7 nucleotides match TRBD2. The CDR3 length is 14 residues. CDR1 is SGHAT, CDR2 FQNNGV, per germline. The DNA of the CDR3 is TGTGTCAGCAGCCGGGACTACCCTGTGGGTGAGCAGTTCTTC. Translating gives CVSSRDYPVGEQFF.

As DNA, the CDR3 is TGTGCCAGCACCGCAAACTATGGCTACACCTTC. Translation: CASTANYGYTF. The rearrangement joins TRBV28 to TRBJ1-2; D uncertain. V was trimmed by 7 bases and J by 2 bases, leaving 5 bases between them. The CDR3 is 11 residues long. Germline V gene sequence: CDR1 MDHEN, CDR2 SYDVKM.